This TCR beta chain originates from a study of identical twins. This clonotype occurred a few times. Its antigen remains unidentified. Regarding the study as a whole: It was cross-sectional statistical analysis, not following the same donors, that the conclusions relied on.

V lost 5 bases and J lost 5; bases outside the gene matches: 5. Germline V lookup: CDR1 SGHVS, CDR2 FNYEAQ. The length of the CDR3 is 13 residues. Each CDR3 protein is one row after TCRdb ran MiXCR on the 5' RACE reads. The sample has over 600,000 distinct CDR3 sequences, 21% seen once. The same sample was also studied in work on T cells expressing NK-cell markers. That investigation notes: Serological testing identified seven of the eight sequenced donors as HCMV-seropositive and one as seronegative. As a fraction of CD8+ T cells, dominant NKG2C+ clonotypes reached about 1.0-7.5% in 5 or 6 donors. Four donors showed these clonotypes also leading the CD3+CD56-NKG2C+ fraction.

Sequencing input: PBMCs. The V gene is TRBV7-6, the J gene TRBJ2-5; 7 nucleotides line up with TRBD2. The TCR sequence derives from a woman aged 18-29 years in good health. The CDR3 spells CASSPTSVETQYF. The DNA of the CDR3 is TGTGCCAGCAGCCCAACTAGCGTGGAGACCCAGTACTTC.